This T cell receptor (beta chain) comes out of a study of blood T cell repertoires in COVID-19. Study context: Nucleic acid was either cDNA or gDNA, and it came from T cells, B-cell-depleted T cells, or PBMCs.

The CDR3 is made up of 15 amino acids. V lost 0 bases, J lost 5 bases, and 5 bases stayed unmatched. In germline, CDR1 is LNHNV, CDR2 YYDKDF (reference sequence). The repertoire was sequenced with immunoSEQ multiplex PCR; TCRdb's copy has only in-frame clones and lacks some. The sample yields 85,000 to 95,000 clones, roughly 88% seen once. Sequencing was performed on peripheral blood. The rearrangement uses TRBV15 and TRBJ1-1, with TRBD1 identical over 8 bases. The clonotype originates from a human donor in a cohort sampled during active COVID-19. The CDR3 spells CATSRDGNRGTEAFF. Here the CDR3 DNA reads TGTGCCACCAGCAGAGATGGGAACAGGGGGACTGAAGCTTTCTTT.